This T cell receptor (beta chain) was captured in a study of T cell responses to AZD1222 COVID-19 vaccine. Some clones are missing from TCRdb's copy, which holds only in-frame ones; the method was immunoSEQ multiplex PCR. This table holds around 110,000 clones, about 90% found once. The CDR3 has 15 amino acids. The germline gives CDR1 SGHNT, CDR2 YENEEA. V lost 5 bases and J 2 bases, leaving 13 bases between the germline ends. The sample was peripheral blood, taken 28 days after the second AZD1222 dose. This clonotype originated in an adult who received the AZD1222 COVID-19 vaccine. The V gene is TRBV11-3, the J gene TRBJ2-1, with D tentatively TRBD1 or TRBD2 (5 bases each). The CDR3 DNA follows: TGTGCCAGCAGCCCCTTTGAGGGGCCCTACAATGAGCAGTTCTTC. Residues: CASSPFEGPYNEQFF.